Below, one TCR beta chain is given with its context. Assay used: immunoSEQ multiplex PCR; TCRdb lists only in-frame clones, some missing. The table lists some 80,000 clones, around 96% of them singletons. This record comes from a study of cytomegalovirus exposure and HLA in healthy donors. The sample comprised PBMCs. The receptor's source is a young woman in good health and CMV-seronegative.

The chain's CDR3 is CASSLLIRVYNEQFF. CDR3 sequence (DNA): TGTGCCAGCAGCTTATTGATCCGGGTCTACAATGAGCAGTTCTTC. The V and J genes are TRBV7-8 and TRBJ2-1; D is uncertain. Germline lookup yields CDR1 SGHVS and CDR2 FQNEAQ. CDR3 length: 15 residues. The germline V and J ends were trimmed by 2 bases and 3 bases, with 11 bases remaining between them.